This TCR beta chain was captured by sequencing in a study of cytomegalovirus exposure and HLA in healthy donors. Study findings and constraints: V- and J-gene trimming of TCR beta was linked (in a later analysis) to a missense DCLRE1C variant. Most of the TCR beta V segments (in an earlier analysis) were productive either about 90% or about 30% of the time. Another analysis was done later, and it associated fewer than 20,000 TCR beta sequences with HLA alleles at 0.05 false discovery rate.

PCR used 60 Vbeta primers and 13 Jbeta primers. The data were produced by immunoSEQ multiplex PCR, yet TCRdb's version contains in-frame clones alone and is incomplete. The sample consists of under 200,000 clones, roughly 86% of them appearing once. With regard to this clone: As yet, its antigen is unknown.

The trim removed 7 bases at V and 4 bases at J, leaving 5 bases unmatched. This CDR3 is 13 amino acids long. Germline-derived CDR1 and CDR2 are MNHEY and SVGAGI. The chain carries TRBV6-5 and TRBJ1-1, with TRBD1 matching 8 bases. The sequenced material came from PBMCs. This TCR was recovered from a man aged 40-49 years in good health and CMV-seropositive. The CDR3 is CASNGQGSTEAFF. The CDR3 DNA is TGTGCCAGCAACGGACAGGGTTCCACTGAAGCTTTCTTT.